These 14 T cell receptor beta chains originate from one sample sequenced in a study of regulatory T cells in long-lasting Graves disease. Indicated time point: newly diagnosed GD, antithyroid drugs for less than 3 months. Construction of the TCR library relied on RNA isolated from PBMCs. The TCR beta library used iRepertoire HTBI primers with Arm-PCR amplification of CDR3. TCRdb ran MiXCR on the multiplex PCR reads and lists one entry per CDR3 protein. The repertoire consists of a few hundred thousand distinct CDR3 sequences, with around an eighth occurring once and the leading ten covering under 10%. The same data also went into a second study, on T cells in Graves' hyperthyroidism and ophthalmopathy.

The sequenced sample was peripheral blood mononuclear cells (PBMCs), obtained at new diagnosis, from a patient treated with antithyroid drugs. The origin of the receptors is a man aged 30-40 years with Graves disease.

This chain uses TRBV10-3 with TRBJ2-1, with 7 bases fitting TRBD2. Per germline, CDR1 ENHRY and CDR2 SYGVKD. This CDR3 spans 14 amino acids. Trimming cost V 8 bases and J 7 bases; bases outside gene matches: 11. The CDR3 protein is CAIRRLAEHNEQFF. The CDR3 bases are TGTGCCATCCGAAGACTAGCAGAACATAATGAGCAGTTCTTC.

The chain has TRBV20-1 and TRBJ2-1, with a possible D match to TRBD2 (5 bases). The germline gives CDR1 DFQATT, CDR2 SNEGSKA (reference sequence). This CDR3 contains 14 residues. Trimming left V 2 bases short and J 6 bases short, with 14 bases between. CDR3 nucleotide sequence: TGCAGTGCTAGACGGGGAGATAGGATCAATGAGCAGTTCTTC. As protein: CSARRGDRINEQFF.

There are many counts of this clonotype. The J gene is TRBJ2-2, the V gene TRBV5-1; D is perhaps TRBD1 (6 bases). The ends were cut back, 9 bases at V and 0 bases at J, with 12 bases in the middle. Germline V gene lookup returns CDR1 SGHRS and CDR2 YFSETQ. This CDR3 comprises 14 residues. The CDR3: CATSGTTNTGELFF. The CDR3 DNA reads as TGCGCCACCTCCGGGACAACGAACACCGGGGAGCTGTTTTTT.

This clonotype was recorded at least ten times. The chain recombines TRBV11-2 with TRBJ2-7; a weak D match, TRBD2 (6 bases). The CDR3 sequence is 18 residues long. The germline gives CDR1 SGHAT, CDR2 FQNNGV. Trimming cost V 7 bases and J 0 bases, with 25 bases left between them. The CDR3 region is CASTHSPHQVGGSYEQYF. The CDR3 DNA reads as TGTGCCAGCACCCACTCCCCGCACCAAGTCGGGGGCTCCTACGAGCAGTACTTC.

This clonotype has ten or more counts. This rearrangement joins TRBV24-1 to TRBJ2-1, with no clear D. The germline CDR1 and CDR2 sequences are KGHDR and SFDVKD. This CDR3 has 11 amino acids. The V gene lost 6 bases and the J gene lost 5 bases, with 4 bases spanning the gap. For the CDR3, the DNA is TGTGCCACCAGTCGTAACAATGAGCAGTTCTTC. It yields the protein CATSRNNEQFF.

This clonotype has more than one count but fewer than ten. The rearrangement joins TRBV4-1 to TRBJ1-1; D gene uncertain. The CDR3 has 19 residues. The V gene's germline CDR1 is MGHRA and CDR2 YSYEKL. The V gene lost 1 base and the J gene lost 0 bases, with 21 bases spanning the gap. The CDR3 loop reads CASSQVIFGIQPVNTEAFF. The CDR3, as DNA: TGCGCCAGCAGCCAAGTGATATTTGGGATACAACCAGTGAACACTGAAGCTTTCTTT.

This clonotype occurred many times. The chain links TRBV30 to TRBJ2-2; TRBD1 might be the D (6 bases). The V end lost 2 bases, the J end lost 5 bases, and 9 bases lay between the germline ends. The length of the CDR3 is 13 residues. CDR1 GTSNPN and CDR2 SVGIG come from the germline V gene (reference sequence). Written as DNA, the CDR3 is TGTGCCTGGAGTCACAGGGTGACCGGGGAGCTGTTTTTT. Translation gives CAWSHRVTGELFF. The whole variable domain, filled in from reference TRBV30 and TRBJ2-2, reads SQTIHQWPATLVQPVGSPLSLECTVEGTSNPNLYWYRQAAGRGLQLLFYSVGIGQISSEVPQNLSASRPQDRQFILSSKKLLLSDSGFYLCAWSHRVTGELFFGEGSRLTVL.

This sequence joins TRBV5-6 and TRBJ1-1; D unclear. CDR3 length: 15 amino acids. From germline, CDR1 is SGHDT and CDR2 YYEEEE. Trimming stripped 0 bases from V and 8 bases from J, with 17 bases between. The CDR3 DNA reads as TGTGCCAGCAGCTTGGAGTTAGGCGGGAGCAGGGAAGCTTTCTTT. Protein: CASSLELGGSREAFF.

This clonotype was seen at least ten times. J is TRBJ2-3 and V is TRBV2; 7 bases are a match to TRBD2. Trimming cost V 9 bases and J 0 bases; bases outside gene matches: 3. CDR3 size: 13 residues. In germline, CDR1 is SNHLY, CDR2 FYNNEI. CDR3 in amino acids: CARGGGSTDTQYF. CDR3 in DNA: TGTGCCAGGGGCGGGGGAAGCACAGATACGCAGTATTTT.

The V gene is TRBV4-1, the J gene TRBJ2-7, with a tentative D call TRBD2 (6 bases). Germline V gene sequence: CDR1 MGHRA, CDR2 YSYEKL. The CDR3 loop spans 14 amino acids. Trimming took 1 base from V and 4 from J, leaving 11 bases between them. This CDR3 reads CASSQVGLLYEQYF. Written as DNA, the CDR3 is TGCGCCAGCAGCCAAGTAGGACTACTTTACGAGCAGTACTTC.

This clonotype came up many times. V usage is TRBV12-3 or TRBV12-4 and J usage is TRBJ2-1; a possible D gene is TRBD2 (5 bases). Deletions cut 4 bases from V and 9 bases from J, with 16 bases between. The CDR3 has 14 residues. CDR3 sequence: CASSWRAEHLEQFF. CDR3 nucleotide sequence: TGTGCCAGCAGTTGGCGGGCGGAGCACCTTGAGCAGTTCTTC.

This clonotype was observed many times. The J gene is TRBJ2-7, the V gene TRBV20-1, with TRBD2 matching over 7 bases. This CDR3 has 13 residues. Per the germline V gene, CDR1 is DFQATT and CDR2 is SNEGSKA (reference sequence). This chain's CDR3 is CNPGGGADNEQYF. The CDR3 DNA is TGCAACCCGGGGGGAGGGGCGGATAACGAGCAGTACTTC.

This clonotype was seen a few times. J is TRBJ2-1 and V is TRBV5-1; D tentatively reads TRBD1 or TRBD2 (6 bases each). Trimming removed 3 bases from V and 7 bases from J, with 17 bases in between. This CDR3 is 15 amino acids long. Germline V lookup: CDR1 SGHRS, CDR2 YFSETQ. The DNA for the CDR3 is TGCGCCAGCAGCTCCGAGGGGGACTCCTCAAATGAGCAGTTCTTC. As protein: CASSSEGDSSNEQFF.

This clonotype was picked up many times. The CDR3 DNA reads TGTGCCAGCAGCTTTCATCAGGGGGCGGTTGAGCAGTTCTTC. Protein sequence: CASSFHQGAVEQFF. The chain is built from TRBV5-8 and TRBJ2-1; 8 nucleotides align to TRBD1. Germline CDR1 reads SGHTS; CDR2 reads YDEGEE. The CDR3 spans 14 residues. The trim removed 2 bases at V and 9 bases at J, leaving 7 bases unmatched.